A few counts support the clone carrying this T cell receptor (beta chain). As yet, its antigen is unknown. The data originate from a study of T cells in Graves' hyperthyroidism and ophthalmopathy. Findings of the study overall: Blood also showed most of the thyroid clonotypes that were expanded above 0.001.

This CDR3 comprises 14 residues. With 4 bases removed from V and 3 bases from J, the gap between germline ends came to 13 bases. The germline V gene encodes CDR1 LNHNV and CDR2 YYDKDF (reference sequence). The investigators amplified TCR beta CDR3 regions from RNA transcripts. First-round RT-PCR with HTBI primers amplified the TCR CDR3 region. One entry per CDR3 protein, called by TCRdb with MiXCR from the multiplex PCR reads. The sample lists 300,000 to 350,000 distinct CDR3 sequences, 16% seen once, with around 34% in the top ten. Sequences were obtained from blood. The J gene is TRBJ2-7, the V gene TRBV15; D not certain. This TCR was recovered from a man aged 30 to 45 with Graves' hyperthyroidism. The CDR3 DNA is TGTGCCACCAGCACTCGCTTTTCAAACTACGAGCAGTACTTC. Protein product: CATSTRFSNYEQYF.